Shown below are 8 T cell receptor beta chains from a single sample sequenced in a study of blood T cell repertoires in COVID-19. TCRdb's table, derived via immunoSEQ multiplex PCR, lists solely in-frame clones and lacks some. Here the sample spans around 300,000 clones, 75% to 95% being singletons. The sequenced material came from peripheral blood. Receptors originate from a woman aged 25 to 39 with COVID-19, enrolled during active disease.

CDR3 coding DNA: TGTGCCTGGAGTGTACTCACTGAAGCTTTCTTT. Its translation: CAWSVLTEAFF. The chain couples TRBV30 to TRBJ1-1; D gene ambiguous. This CDR3 region has 11 residues. Trimming removed 0 bases at V and 4 bases at J, with 3 bases between. Germline lookup yields CDR1 GTSNPN and CDR2 SVGIG (reference sequence).

The chain is built from TRBV27 and TRBJ1-5; D is perhaps TRBD1 (5 bases). This CDR3 is 16 amino acids long. V lost 6 bases, J lost 4 bases, and 19 bases lay in between. Per germline, CDR1 MNHEY and CDR2 SMNVEV (reference sequence). CDR3 sequence reads: CASSQNAGLKNQPQHF. In nucleotides, the CDR3 is TGTGCCAGCAGCCAAAACGCAGGGTTGAAAAATCAGCCCCAGCATTTT.

This clone was seen once. The V gene is TRBV4-2, the J gene TRBJ2-7; tentatively, D is TRBD1 (5 bases). This CDR3 contains 14 residues. Germline CDR1 and CDR2: LGHNA and YNFKEQ. V dropped 2 bases and J dropped 2 bases, with 10 bases sitting between them. The CDR3 region has the DNA TGTGCCAGCAGCCAAACCCTGACAGCCTACGAGCAGTACTTC. Amino acid sequence: CASSQTLTAYEQYF.

The rearrangement links TRBV7-9 to TRBJ1-2; D is uncertain. Germline V lookup: CDR1 SEHNR, CDR2 FQNEAQ (reference sequence). The CDR3 runs 10 residues. The ends were cut back, 9 bases at V and 8 bases at J, with 10 bases in the middle. Here the CDR3 reads CASYPQGYTF. The CDR3 DNA reads as TGTGCCAGTTACCCCCAGGGCTACACCTTC.

The chain combines TRBV2 with TRBJ1-5; D unclear. The CDR3 spans 16 residues. Germline values: CDR1 SNHLY, CDR2 FYNNEI. Between the trimmed V and J ends, which lost 0 bases and 2 bases, there was a span of 11 bases. CDR3 DNA sequence: TGTGCCAGCAGTGAAGCTCGCCGAGAGGGCAATCAGCCCCAGCATTTT. Its translation: CASSEARREGNQPQHF.

This clone was found once. The sample contains more than one DNA sequence encoding this CDR3. The gene calls are TRBV2 and TRBJ1-5, with 9 bases lining up with TRBD1. The J segment lost 7 bases and the V segment lost 4 bases, leaving 2 bases of the junction unmatched. The V gene's germline CDR1 is SNHLY and CDR2 FYNNEI. CDR3 size: 13 residues. CDR3: CASSGTGDQPQHF. In nucleotides, the CDR3 is TGTGCCAGCAGTGGGACAGGGGACCAGCCCCAGCATTTT. Full variable domain (remainder filled in from reference TRBV2 and TRBJ1-5): EPEVTQTPSHQVTQMGQEVILRCVPISNHLYFYWYRQILGQKVEFLVSFYNNEISEKSEIFDDQFSVERPDGSNFTLKIRSTKLEDSAMYFCASSGTGDQPQHFGDGTRLSIL.

The V call is TRBV18, the J call TRBJ2-3, with 10 bases lining up with TRBD2. The junction had 5 bases not matched to a gene; V was cut back by 5 bases and J by 0 bases. This CDR3 comprises 16 residues. Germline V CDR1 and CDR2: KGHSH, LQKENI. The CDR3 spells CASSALAGASTDTQYF. The CDR3 DNA reads TGTGCCAGCTCAGCCCTAGCGGGAGCTAGCACAGATACGCAGTATTTT.

This rearrangement joins TRBV30 to TRBJ2-6; D is possibly TRBD1 (5 bases). CDR1 GTSNPN and CDR2 SVGIG come from the germline V gene (reference sequence). This CDR3 has 15 amino acids. With 3 bases removed from V and 0 bases from J, the gap between germline ends came to 9 bases. This chain's CDR3 is CAWSMTVSGANVLTF. The CDR3 DNA sequence: TGTGCCTGGAGCATGACAGTCTCTGGGGCCAACGTCCTGACTTTC.